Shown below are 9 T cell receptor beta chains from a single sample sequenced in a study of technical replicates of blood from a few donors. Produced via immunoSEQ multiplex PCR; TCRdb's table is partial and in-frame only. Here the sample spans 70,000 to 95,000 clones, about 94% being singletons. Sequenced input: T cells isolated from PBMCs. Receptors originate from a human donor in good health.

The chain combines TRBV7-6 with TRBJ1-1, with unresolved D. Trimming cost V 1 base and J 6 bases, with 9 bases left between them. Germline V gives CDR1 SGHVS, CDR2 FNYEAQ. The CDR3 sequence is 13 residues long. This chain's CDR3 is CASSLVATAEAFF. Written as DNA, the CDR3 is TGTGCCAGCAGCTTAGTAGCCACGGCTGAAGCTTTCTTT. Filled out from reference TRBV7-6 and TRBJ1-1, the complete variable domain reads GAGVSQSPRYKVTKRGQDVALRCDPISGHVSLYWYRQALGQGPEFLTYFNYEAQQDKSGLPNDRFSAERPEGSISTLTIQRTEQRDSAMYRCASSLVATAEAFFGQGTRLTVV.

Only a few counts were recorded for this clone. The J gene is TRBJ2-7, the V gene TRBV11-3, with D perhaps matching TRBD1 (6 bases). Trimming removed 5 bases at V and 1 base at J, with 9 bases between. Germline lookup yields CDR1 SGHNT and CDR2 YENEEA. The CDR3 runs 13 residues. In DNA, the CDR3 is TGTGCCAGCAGCCCGGACAGTTCCTACGAGCAGTACTTC. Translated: CASSPDSSYEQYF.

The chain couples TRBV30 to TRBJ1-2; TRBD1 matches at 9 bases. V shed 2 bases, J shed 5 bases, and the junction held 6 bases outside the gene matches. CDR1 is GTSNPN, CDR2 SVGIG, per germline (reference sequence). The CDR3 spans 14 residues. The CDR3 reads CAWSHRGRGYGYTF. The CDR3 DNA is TGTGCCTGGAGTCACAGGGGGCGGGGGTATGGCTACACCTTC.

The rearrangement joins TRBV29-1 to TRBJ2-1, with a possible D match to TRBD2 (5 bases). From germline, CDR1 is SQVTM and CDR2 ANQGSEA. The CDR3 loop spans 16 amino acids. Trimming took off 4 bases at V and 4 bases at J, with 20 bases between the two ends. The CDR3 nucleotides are TGCAGCGTTGGGGTTAGCGAGACTACCTATTACAATGAGCAGTTCTTC. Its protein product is CSVGVSETTYYNEQFF.

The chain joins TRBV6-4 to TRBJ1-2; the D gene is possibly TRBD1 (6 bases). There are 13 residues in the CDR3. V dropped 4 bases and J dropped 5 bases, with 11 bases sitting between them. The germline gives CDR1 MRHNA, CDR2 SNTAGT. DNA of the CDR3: TGTGCCAGCAGTGCCGGACAGAGGTATGGCTACACCTTC. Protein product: CASSAGQRYGYTF.

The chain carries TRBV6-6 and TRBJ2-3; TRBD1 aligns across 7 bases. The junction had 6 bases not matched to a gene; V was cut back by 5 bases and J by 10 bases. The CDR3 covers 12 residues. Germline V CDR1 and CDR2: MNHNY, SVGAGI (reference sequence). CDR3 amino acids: CASSKSTGSQYF. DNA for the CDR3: TGTGCCAGCAGTAAGTCGACAGGGTCGCAGTATTTT.

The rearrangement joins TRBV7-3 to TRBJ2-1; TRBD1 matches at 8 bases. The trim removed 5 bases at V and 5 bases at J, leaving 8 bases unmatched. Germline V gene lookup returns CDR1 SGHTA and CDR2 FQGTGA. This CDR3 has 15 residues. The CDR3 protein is CASSPPGQVDNEQFF. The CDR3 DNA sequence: TGTGCCAGCAGCCCACCGGGACAGGTGGACAATGAGCAGTTCTTC.

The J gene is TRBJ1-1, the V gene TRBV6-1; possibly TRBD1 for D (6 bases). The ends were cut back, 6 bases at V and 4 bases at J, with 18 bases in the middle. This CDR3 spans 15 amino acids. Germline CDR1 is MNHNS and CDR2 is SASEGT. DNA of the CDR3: TGTGCCAGCAGGTTAACGGGGGGGGCTCTCACTGAAGCTTTCTTT. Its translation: CASRLTGGALTEAFF.

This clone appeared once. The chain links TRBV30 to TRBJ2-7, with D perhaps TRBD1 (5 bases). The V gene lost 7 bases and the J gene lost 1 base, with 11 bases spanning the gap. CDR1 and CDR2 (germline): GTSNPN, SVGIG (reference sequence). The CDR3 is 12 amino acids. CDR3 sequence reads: CASDAGSYEQYF. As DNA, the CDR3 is TGTGCCTCAGACGCAGGGTCCTACGAGCAGTACTTC. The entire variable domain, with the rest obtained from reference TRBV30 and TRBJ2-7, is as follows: SQTIHQWPATLVQPVGSPLSLECTVEGTSNPNLYWYRQAAGRGLQLLFYSVGIGQISSEVPQNLSASRPQDRQFILSSKKLLLSDSGFYLCASDAGSYEQYFGPGTRLTVT.